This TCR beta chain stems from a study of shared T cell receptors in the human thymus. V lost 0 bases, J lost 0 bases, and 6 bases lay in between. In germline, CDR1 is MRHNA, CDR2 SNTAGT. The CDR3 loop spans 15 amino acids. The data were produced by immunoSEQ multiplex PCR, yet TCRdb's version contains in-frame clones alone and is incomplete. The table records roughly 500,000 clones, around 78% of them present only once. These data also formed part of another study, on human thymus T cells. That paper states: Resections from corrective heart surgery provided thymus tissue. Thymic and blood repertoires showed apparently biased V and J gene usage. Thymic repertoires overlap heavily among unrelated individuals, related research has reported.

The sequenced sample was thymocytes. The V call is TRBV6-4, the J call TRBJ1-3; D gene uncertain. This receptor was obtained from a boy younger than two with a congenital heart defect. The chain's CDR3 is CASSDSCGSGNTIYF. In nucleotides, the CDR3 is TGTGCCAGCAGTGACTCGTGCGGCTCTGGAAACACCATATATTTT.